The 9 T cell receptor beta chains below all came from one sample that was sequenced in a study of PD-L1 blockade in urothelial cancer. Assay used: immunoSEQ multiplex PCR; TCRdb lists only in-frame clones, some missing. Seen here are more than 85,000 clones, about nine tenths observed once, and the top ten hold 2%. Regarding time point: pretreatment peripheral blood. The sequencing used PBMCs, collected around atezolizumab (anti-PD-L1) treatment. Receptors were obtained from a man between 60 and 75 years old with urothelial cancer.

J is TRBJ1-1 and V is TRBV10-3; a weak D match, TRBD1 (6 bases). Trimming left V 8 bases short and J 1 base short, with 14 bases between. This CDR3 is built from 14 residues. Germline V CDR1 and CDR2: ENHRY, SYGVKD. Here the CDR3 reads CAIRAGVENTEAFF. For the CDR3, the DNA is TGTGCCATCCGGGCAGGGGTGGAGAACACTGAAGCTTTCTTT.

The gene calls are TRBV4-1 and TRBJ2-7; 7 nucleotides agree with TRBD2. Germline lookup yields CDR1 MGHRA and CDR2 YSYEKL. The junction had 8 bases not matched to a gene; V was cut back by 0 bases and J by 3 bases. This CDR3 is built from 16 residues. CDR3 sequence (DNA): TGCGCCAGCAGCCAAGATCTCGGGCCTAGCGGCTACGAGCAGTACTTC. It translates to CASSQDLGPSGYEQYF.

The CDR3: CASISGQGAMVRAFF. CDR3 coding DNA: TGTGCCAGCATCTCAGGCCAGGGGGCAATGGTTAGAGCTTTCTTT. V is TRBV28 and J is TRBJ1-1, with TRBD1 matching 8 bases. CDR1 and CDR2 from the germline V gene are MDHEN and SYDVKM. This CDR3 spans 15 amino acids. The ends lost 7 bases at V and 10 bases at J; junction bases unmatched: 17. Combining the CDR3 with reference TRBV28 and TRBJ1-1 gives the whole variable domain DVKVTQSSRYLVKRTGEKVFLECVQDMDHENMFWYRQDPGLGLRLIYFSYDVKMKEKGDIPEGYSVSREKKERFSLILESASTNQTSMYLCASISGQGAMVRAFFGQGTRLTVV.

A single count supports this clone. The chain joins TRBV10-3 to TRBJ2-3, with TRBD2 matching over 12 bases. The CDR3 covers 16 residues. In germline, CDR1 is ENHRY, CDR2 SYGVKD. The V gene end was trimmed by 5 bases and the J gene end by 0 bases; junction bases not matched to a gene: 3. This chain's CDR3 is CAISSTSGGSTDTQYF. CDR3 nucleotide sequence: TGTGCCATCAGTTCGACTAGCGGGGGTAGCACAGATACGCAGTATTTT.

This clone qualifies as medium-sized. The gene calls are TRBV27 and TRBJ1-2; 9 bases are shared with TRBD1. V was pared by 5 bases and J by 5 bases, with 6 bases of the junction left unmatched. Germline V gene lookup returns CDR1 MNHEY and CDR2 SMNVEV (reference sequence). CDR3 length: 14 residues. The CDR3 reads CASSPGQGIYGYTF. The CDR3 DNA is TGTGCCAGCAGTCCCGGACAGGGGATATATGGCTACACCTTC.

The chain employs TRBV7-9 and TRBJ1-2; weak D call: TRBD1 (6 bases). V was cut by 5 bases and J by 6 bases, with 19 bases left in between. Germline assignment: CDR1 SEHNR and CDR2 FQNEAQ (reference sequence). CDR3 length equals 15 residues. CDR3 DNA: TGTGCCAGCAGCCCCCCGACAGGCAACTGGAATGGCTACACCTTC. This translates into CASSPPTGNWNGYTF.

This chain joins TRBV7-3 and TRBJ1-2; 12 bases are shared with TRBD1. Per germline, CDR1 SGHTA and CDR2 FQGTGA. This CDR3 spans 14 amino acids. J gave up 8 bases and V 5 bases, and 6 bases lay outside the gene matches. The CDR3 nucleotides are TGTGCCAGCAGCCCCGGGACAGGGGGCAGGGGCTACACCTTC. It is translated as CASSPGTGGRGYTF.

The chain combines TRBV13 with TRBJ2-7; tentatively, D is TRBD1 (5 bases). From germline, CDR1 is PRHDT and CDR2 FYEKMQ (reference sequence). Between the trimmed V and J ends, which lost 3 bases and 3 bases, there was a span of 9 bases. This CDR3 is built from 13 residues. Here the CDR3 reads CASSFQGNYEQYF. In DNA, the CDR3 is TGTGCCAGCAGCTTCCAGGGAAACTACGAGCAGTACTTC.

In its sample, this clone was seen once. The genes are TRBV27 and TRBJ1-3, with 10 bases matching TRBD1. The CDR3 consists of 19 residues. In germline, CDR1 is MNHEY, CDR2 SMNVEV (reference sequence). With 6 bases clipped from V and 1 base from J, the junction kept 15 bases outside the gene matches. The CDR3 DNA sequence: TGTGCCAGCAGAAAAGTTGGGACAGGGGCCCATCGGTCTGGAAACACCATATATTTT. Its translation is CASRKVGTGAHRSGNTIYF.